This T cell receptor beta chain was captured by sequencing in a study of graft-versus-host responses after intestinal transplantation. TCRdb's table, derived via immunoSEQ multiplex PCR, lists solely in-frame clones and lacks some. The repertoire holds fewer than 80,000 clones, with 90% as singletons. Germline-derived CDR1 and CDR2 are MDHEN and SYDVKM. The junction had 2 bases not matched to a gene; V was cut back by 3 bases and J by 2 bases. This CDR3 contains 14 residues. This clone has only one observation. Its antigen is still unknown. The receptor comes from a human donor who was the organ donor for an intestinal transplant. The chain is built from TRBV28 and TRBJ2-3, with 7 nucleotides matching TRBD1. The sample was unstimulated CD8+ T cells sorted from spleen or lymph node cells, taken before transplant. The CDR3 sequence is CASSLTGFTDTQYF. CDR3 in DNA: TGTGCCAGCAGTTTGACAGGGTTCACAGATACGCAGTATTTT.